Each of the 2 T cell receptor beta chains below was sequenced from the same sample in a study of T cells in Graves' hyperthyroidism and ophthalmopathy (dated by TCRdb to 2018 to 2020). Library preparation was by multiplex PCR. Sequenced using an Illumina HiSeq 2000. The TCR beta CDR3 regions were amplified from the RNA transcripts. For the first round of RT-PCR on the TCR CDR3, the HTBI primer set was used together with the Qiagen OneStep RT-PCR kit. TCRdb trimmed the raw reads at Q25, called clones with MiXCR and kept productive beta chains. Records with the same CDR3 protein are collapsed into one entry carrying the most frequent genes and DNA. Counted in this sample were hundreds of thousands of distinct CDR3 sequences; over 35% of them appeared once. Together, the top ten hold around 10% of the sample. The sequenced sample was blood. All receptors derive from a man in his late teens or twenties with Graves' hyperthyroidism.

This clonotype turned up a few times. The genes are TRBV6-5 and TRBJ2-5; TRBD1 might be the D (5 bases). This CDR3 has 14 residues. CDR1 MNHEY and CDR2 SVGAGI come from the germline V gene. V was trimmed by 3 bases and J by 4 bases, leaving 12 bases between them. This CDR3 reads CASSYVGRVETQYF. The CDR3 DNA sequence: TGTGCCAGCAGTTATGTAGGCAGGGTAGAGACCCAGTACTTC.

In its sample, this clonotype was seen many times. This rearrangement joins TRBV2 to TRBJ1-3; TRBD1 is a possible D gene (5 bases). The V gene's germline CDR1 is SNHLY and CDR2 FYNNEI. The CDR3 has 14 amino acids. With 6 bases removed from V and 0 bases from J, the gap between germline ends came to 9 bases. CDR3 amino acids: CASSGTLSGNTIYF. CDR3 DNA sequence: TGTGCCAGCAGCGGGACGCTCTCTGGAAACACCATATATTTT.